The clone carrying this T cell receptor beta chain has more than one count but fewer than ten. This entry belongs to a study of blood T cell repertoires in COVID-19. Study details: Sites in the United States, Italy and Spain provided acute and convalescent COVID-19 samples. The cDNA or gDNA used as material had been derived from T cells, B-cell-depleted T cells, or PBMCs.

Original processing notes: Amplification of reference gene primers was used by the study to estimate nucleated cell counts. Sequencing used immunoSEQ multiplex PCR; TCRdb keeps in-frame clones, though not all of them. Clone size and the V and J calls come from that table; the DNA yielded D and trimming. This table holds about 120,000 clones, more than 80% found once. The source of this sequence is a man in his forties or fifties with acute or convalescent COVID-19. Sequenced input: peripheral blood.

This chain's CDR3 is CASSQTAGQETQYF. DNA for the CDR3: TGTGCCAGCAGCCAAACTGCGGGCCAAGAGACCCAGTACTTC. The chain has TRBV7-2 and TRBJ2-5, with D possibly being TRBD2 (5 bases). Trimming took off 5 bases at V and 1 base at J, with 11 bases between the two ends. CDR1 is SGHTA and CDR2 is FQGNSA in the germline V gene. This CDR3 has 14 amino acids.